A single sample gave rise to the 18 T cell receptor beta chains below, sequenced in a study of Ad26.COV2.S vaccination and SARS-CoV-2 variants. The protocol was immunoSEQ multiplex PCR, while the TCRdb copy is restricted to in-frame clones and leaves out a portion. This sample carries some 480,000 clones, roughly 89% of them seen once, and the ten largest clones take roughly 13%. Treatment meaning: around 19 received Ad26.COV2.S at low or high dose, single or two shots; about 5 received placebo; per-sample allocation not given. Specimen acquisition occurred on day 63 following the initial vaccine or placebo injection. The source material was peripheral blood, sampled in a trial of Ad26.COV2.S vaccine versus placebo. The receptors stem from a person between 18 and 59 years old who received the Ad26.COV2.S COVID-19 vaccine or a placebo.

The chain employs TRBV11-3 and TRBJ1-1, with 8 bases matching TRBD1. J lost 5 bases, V lost 6 bases, and 8 bases had no gene match. The CDR3 spans 14 residues. From germline, CDR1 is SGHNT and CDR2 YENEEA. CDR3 sequence (DNA): TGTGCCAGCAGTCGGGACAGGTCTCTTACTGAAGCTTTCTTT. It yields the protein CASSRDRSLTEAFF.

This chain uses TRBV2 with TRBJ2-2, with TRBD2 identical over 11 bases. V shed 6 bases and J 7 bases; nucleotides not matched to a gene: 7. Germline lookup yields CDR1 SNHLY and CDR2 FYNNEI. This CDR3 spans 15 amino acids. CDR3 DNA sequence: TGTGCCAGCAGCGCACTAGCGGGAGTTGTCGGGGAGCTGTTTTTT. Translating gives CASSALAGVVGELFF.

The chain employs TRBV12-3 or TRBV12-4 and TRBJ2-1; 7 bases agree with TRBD1. With 7 bases clipped from V and 4 bases from J, the junction kept 4 bases outside the gene matches. The CDR3 loop spans 13 amino acids. CDR3 bases: TGTGCCAGCACCGGGACAGTTTACAATGAGCAGTTCTTC. It codes for CASTGTVYNEQFF.

J is TRBJ2-7 and V is TRBV5-1; TRBD2 aligns across 7 bases. The CDR3 runs 15 residues. V was clipped by 0 bases and J by 4 bases; unmatched bases: 7. Germline CDR1 reads SGHRS; CDR2 reads YFSETQ. CDR3 amino acids: CASSLALGTKYEQYF. The CDR3 DNA is TGCGCCAGCAGCTTGGCCTTGGGGACTAAGTACGAGCAGTACTTC.

The V gene is TRBV12-3 or TRBV12-4, the J gene TRBJ2-7, with unresolved D. Between the trimmed V and J ends, which lost 5 bases and 3 bases, there was a span of 8 bases. The CDR3 is 12 residues long. The CDR3 bases are TGTGCCAGCAGTCCCCGTTTCTACGAGCAGTACTTC. It specifies CASSPRFYEQYF.

The chain combines TRBV5-4 with TRBJ2-2; D is perhaps TRBD1 (6 bases). V shed 6 bases and J shed 3 bases, with 18 bases lying between them. Germline CDR1 is SGHNT and CDR2 is YYREEE (reference sequence). The CDR3 is 16 residues long. The CDR3 region is CASNSEGGPYTGELFF. CDR3 DNA sequence: TGTGCCAGCAACTCTGAAGGGGGACCCTACACCGGGGAGCTGTTTTTT.

J is TRBJ1-2 and V is TRBV10-3; D remains unclear. The CDR3 runs 13 residues. The V end lost 3 bases, the J end lost 3 bases, and 8 bases lay between the germline ends. Germline CDR1 ENHRY, CDR2 SYGVKD. The CDR3 loop is CAISEGGDYGYTF. Written as DNA, the CDR3 is TGTGCCATCAGTGAAGGCGGGGACTATGGCTACACCTTC.

This clone was picked up one time. This chain uses TRBV29-1 with TRBJ1-1; D uncertain. Germline V gives CDR1 SQVTM, CDR2 ANQGSEA. This CDR3 comprises 13 residues. The V gene lost 5 bases and the J gene lost 2 bases, with 12 bases spanning the gap. CDR3: CSVSQRVNTEAFF. CDR3 sequence (DNA): TGCAGCGTTTCCCAAAGGGTAAACACTGAAGCTTTCTTT.

The chain links TRBV5-1 to TRBJ2-3; TRBD2 matches 12 bases. J gave up 2 bases and V 1 base, and 2 bases lay outside the gene matches. The germline gives CDR1 SGHRS, CDR2 YFSETQ. The CDR3 runs to 16 residues. CDR3 nucleotides: TGCGCCAGCAGCTTGAGGACTAGCGGGAACACAGATACGCAGTATTTT. Its protein is CASSLRTSGNTDTQYF.

This clone was detected many times. J is TRBJ1-6 and V is TRBV7-9; D unresolved. This CDR3 is built from 15 residues. V lost 1 base and J lost 9, with 13 bases in between. In germline, CDR1 is SEHNR, CDR2 FQNEAQ (reference sequence). This chain's CDR3 is CASSLGGGRLSPLHF. CDR3 in DNA: TGTGCCAGCAGCTTAGGCGGAGGGAGGCTTTCACCCCTCCACTTT.

J is TRBJ2-3 and V is TRBV27, with 7 bases lining up with TRBD2. V lost 7 bases and J lost 6; bases outside the gene matches: 4. The CDR3 runs 12 residues. Germline lookup yields CDR1 MNHEY and CDR2 SMNVEV (reference sequence). CDR3 nucleotides: TGTGCCAGCACCCCCGGGGGGGATACGCAGTATTTT. Protein: CASTPGGDTQYF.

The gene calls are TRBV3-1 (or the pseudogene TRBV3-2) and TRBJ1-2, with 10 bases identical to TRBD1. The CDR3 runs to 17 residues. CDR1 LGHDT and CDR2 YNNKEL come from the germline V gene (reference sequence). V was pared by 0 bases and J by 4 bases, with 8 bases of the junction left unmatched. In DNA, the CDR3 is TGTGCCAGCAGCCAAGATAGATGGGGGGACAGGGGCTATGGCTACACCTTC. Translating it yields CASSQDRWGDRGYGYTF.

The genes are TRBV4-2 and TRBJ2-3; TRBD1 is a possible D gene (6 bases). The V and J ends lost 4 bases and 2 bases respectively, with 10 bases between them. This CDR3 has 14 amino acids. The germline V gene encodes CDR1 LGHNA and CDR2 YNFKEQ. CDR3 amino acids: CASSPLGATDTQYF. The CDR3 bases are TGTGCCAGCAGCCCCCTGGGGGCCACAGATACGCAGTATTTT.

The chain joins TRBV7-9 to TRBJ2-7; maybe TRBD2 (6 bases). The CDR3 spans 15 residues. Trimming shortened V by 1 base and J by 3 bases, and 13 bases separated the two germline ends. Germline V gene data show CDR1 as SEHNR and CDR2 as FQNEAQ (reference sequence). The CDR3 nucleotides read TGTGCCAGCAGCTTAGGGGACTCAGGGAGCTACGAGCAGTACTTC. Protein product: CASSLGDSGSYEQYF. The full variable domain, in which reference TRBV7-9 and TRBJ2-7 provide the parts outside the CDR3, is DTGVSQNPRHKITKRGQNVTFRCDPISEHNRLYWYRQTLGQGPEFLTYFQNEAQLEKSRLLSDRFSAERPKGSFSTLEIQRTEQGDSAMYLCASSLGDSGSYEQYFGPGTRLTVT.

This chain uses TRBV21-1 with TRBJ2-4; the table's D call, TRBD1, has no DNA check behind it. TRBV21-1 is marked as a pseudogene. The CDR3 runs 18 residues. The CDR3 nucleotides are TGTGCCAGCAGCTTCCGGGACAGGGGGCTGGTGGGGAAAAACATTCAGTACTTC. This codes for CASSFRDRGLVGKNIQYF.

The chain uses TRBV6-2 or TRBV6-3 and TRBJ1-2; a weak D match, TRBD1 (5 bases). The CDR3 spans 13 residues. The V end was cut by 5 bases, the J end by 4 bases, with 11 bases between. From germline, CDR1 is MNHEY and CDR2 SVGEGT. The CDR3 DNA reads as TGTGCCAGCAGTCAAGGGACTCTCTATGGCTACACCTTC. Translating it yields CASSQGTLYGYTF.

The chain carries TRBV29-1 and TRBJ2-5; TRBD2 might be the D (6 bases). CDR1 is SQVTM, CDR2 ANQGSEA, per germline. V shed 8 bases and J shed 5 bases, with 15 bases lying between them. The CDR3 sequence is 12 residues long. This CDR3 is CSSGRIGETQYF. The CDR3 DNA sequence: TGCAGCTCTGGGAGGATCGGGGAGACCCAGTACTTC.

The chain combines TRBV3-1 (or the pseudogene TRBV3-2) with TRBJ2-7, with TRBD1 matching 10 bases. After removal of 4 bases from V and 2 bases from J, the junction contained 5 bases not matched to a gene. The CDR3 extends over 15 amino acids. Germline V lookup: CDR1 LGHDT, CDR2 YNNKEL (reference sequence). The DNA of the CDR3 is TGTGCCAGCAGCCCCGACGGGACAGGGGCCTACGAGCAGTACTTC. Protein sequence: CASSPDGTGAYEQYF.